The present T cell receptor beta chain was sequenced within a study of tumor and adjacent non-tumor tissue in lung cancer. With regard to this clonotype: One junction end does not reproduce the germline sequence, and a read error may be involved.

No cell sorting was done before RNA was extracted from the tissue. Donors were chemotherapy-naive, newly diagnosed lung cancer surgical patients in China, August–November 2014. The library came from three nested PCR rounds adapted from ARM-PCR protocols. Using its own MiXCR run on the multiplex PCR reads, TCRdb lists one record per CDR3 protein. This sample has tens of thousands of distinct CDR3 sequences, with over 75% found just once. The TCR comes from a woman aged 45-60 years with non-small cell lung cancer. The sample taken for sequencing was lung tumor tissue.

Here the CDR3 DNA reads TGTGCCAGCCGCTTGGAACCGGGACTGGGATTCACAGAGCAGTTCTTC. This gives the protein CASRLEPGLGFTEQFF. This chain connects TRBV11-2 to TRBJ2-1, with D possibly being TRBD2 (6 bases). Germline CDR1 reads SGHAT; CDR2 reads FQNNGV. The CDR3 has 16 residues.